This is a list of T cell receptor beta chains from one sample in a study of response to subunit inactivated influenza vaccine. TCRdb re-analysed the RT-PCR reads in MiXCR, keeping a single row per CDR3 protein. The sample shows more than 450,000 distinct CDR3 sequences, about 10% of them seen only once. These data were also reused for a study on T cells expressing NK-cell markers.

The sample here was PBMCs from blood, taken on the day of vaccination. The receptors come from a man in his fifties who received an inactivated influenza vaccine. The CDR3 runs from the conserved cysteine through the conserved F or W. A D gene is named only where the DNA matches it firmly. For some rows the clone size is stated as once, few or many, or as a class when expanded; others skip it.

>TRBJ2-2|NA|TRBD2|TRBV5-1
TGCGCCAGCAGCTTGTGGCGGGAGGGGATATACACCGGGGAGCTGTTTTTT
CASSLWREGIYTGELFF
>TRBJ2-1|NA|NA|TRBV7-8
TGTGCCAGCAGCTATAGGACCTACAATGAGCAGTTCTTC
CASSYRTYNEQFF
>TRBJ2-2|NA|NA|TRBV7-9
TGTGCCAGCAGCTTTCTAACTAACACCGGGGAGCTGTTTTTT
CASSFLTNTGELFF
>TRBJ2-1|NA|NA|TRBV6-2/TRBV6-3
TGTGCCAGCAGTTACTTGGCCCCGAATGAGCAGTTCTTC
CASSYLAPNEQFF
>TRBJ2-6|few|NA|TRBV28
NA
CASSSSVFTREGTGANVLTF
>TRBJ2-1|few|NA|TRBV27
TGTGCCAGCAGTTTTTTAGGGAGAAGTGGCTACAATGAGCAGTTCTTC
CASSFLGRSGYNEQFF
>TRBJ2-4|many|TRBD1|TRBV7-9
TGTGCCAGCAGCTCTACTACAGGGGTTGGCATTCAGTACTTC
CASSSTTGVGIQYF
>TRBJ1-1|few|NA|TRBV5-5
TGTGCCAGCAGCCCACAATATAAAGGCGATGAAGCTTTCTTT
CASSPQYKGDEAFF
>TRBJ2-5|once|NA|TRBV5-1
TGCGCCAGCAGCTTGGCCGGGCAGGGGGGGACCCAGTACTTC
CASSLAGQGGTQYF
>TRBJ2-2|many|TRBD2|TRBV4-2
TGTGCCAGCAGCCAAGGGGCTAGCGGGAAAACCGGGGAGCTGTTTTTT
CASSQGASGKTGELFF
>TRBJ2-3|many|NA|TRBV12-3/TRBV12-4
TGTGCCAGCAGTTTTTTGACCGGAACAGATACGCAGTATTTT
CASSFLTGTDTQYF
>TRBJ1-1|many|NA|TRBV12-3/TRBV12-4
TGTGCCAGCAGTCATCGAAACACTGAAGCTTTCTTT
CASSHRNTEAFF
>TRBJ1-5|few|NA|TRBV20-1
TGCAGTGCTAGAGCCGCCTCGAAGCCCCAGCATTTT
CSARAASKPQHF
>TRBJ2-2|few|NA|TRBV6-1
TGTGCCAGCAGGTGGTTAACCGGGGAGCTGTTTTTT
CASRWLTGELFF
>TRBJ2-3|few|TRBD2|TRBV10-3
TGTGCCATCAGAACAGCGGGACCTGACACAGATACGCAGTATTTT
CAIRTAGPDTDTQYF
>TRBJ2-5|few|NA|TRBV21-1
TGTGCCAGCAGCAACAACAAGACAGGGCAACAAGAGACCCAGTACTTC
CASSNNKTGQQETQYF
>TRBJ1-6|many|NA|TRBV7-2
TGTGCCAGCAGCTTAGGTGGGGCCAGGGACGTTCACTTT
CASSLGGARDVHF
>TRBJ2-7|few|NA|TRBV5-6
TGTGCCAGCAGCCGGTTACAGGGCTCCTACGAGCAGTACTTC
CASSRLQGSYEQYF
>TRBJ2-1|few|NA|TRBV3-1
TGTGCCAGCAGCCAAGACCCCCTGGACAACAATGAGCAGTTCTTC
CASSQDPLDNNEQFF
>TRBJ2-1|few|TRBD2|TRBV29-1
TGCAGCTCAACTAGCGGGAGTCACAATGAGCAGTTCTTC
CSSTSGSHNEQFF
>TRBJ2-3|few|NA|TRBV7-9
TGTGCCAGCAGCTTAGCACTGGGAGAAAGGGATACGCAGTATTTT
CASSLALGERDTQYF
>TRBJ2-1|NA|NA|TRBV11-2
TGTGCCAGCAGCTTGATACCACAGTACAATGAGCAGTTCTTC
CASSLIPQYNEQFF